The 27 T cell receptor beta chains in this list originate from one sample, sequenced in a study of blood T cell repertoires in COVID-19. The table came from immunoSEQ multiplex PCR; TCRdb's copy has only in-frame clones and leaves some out. Of roughly 28,000 clones in the sample, 80% to 90% were seen once. Sequences were obtained from peripheral blood. These receptors came from a human donor in a cohort sampled during active COVID-19.

This clone was detected once. This chain links TRBV7-9 with TRBJ2-5, with D possibly matching TRBD1 (6 bases). Deletions cut 7 bases from V and 2 bases from J, with 23 bases between. The germline V gene encodes CDR1 SEHNR and CDR2 FQNEAQ (reference sequence). This CDR3 comprises 17 residues. The CDR3 loop reads CASTWVGDNSLQETQYF. CDR3 sequence (DNA): TGTGCCAGCACTTGGGTGGGGGACAATAGTCTACAAGAGACCCAGTACTTC.

The rearrangement uses TRBV6-6 and TRBJ1-5; D not resolved. Germline CDR1 MNHNY, CDR2 SVGAGI (reference sequence). Deletions cut 0 bases from V and 1 base from J, with 10 bases between. This CDR3 is 16 amino acids long. CDR3 DNA sequence: TGTGCCAGCAGTTACTCCACGGGGAAAAGCAATCAGCCCCAGCATTTT. Translated, it gives CASSYSTGKSNQPQHF.

In its sample, this clone was seen once. The V call is TRBV18, the J call TRBJ2-1; TRBD2 agrees at 11 bases. The CDR3 consists of 15 residues. Trimming removed 1 base from V and 10 bases from J; junction bases left unmatched: 6. Germline lookup yields CDR1 KGHSH and CDR2 LQKENI. The CDR3 region is CASSPLSGRAQEQFF. CDR3 DNA sequence: TGTGCCAGCTCACCACTTAGCGGGAGGGCCCAAGAGCAGTTCTTC.

V usage is TRBV2 and J usage is TRBJ2-3; weak D call: TRBD2 (6 bases). CDR3 length: 15 residues. With 2 bases removed from V and 4 bases from J, the gap between germline ends came to 13 bases. Germline V CDR1 and CDR2: SNHLY, FYNNEI. The CDR3, as DNA: TGTGCCAGCAGTGAACAGGGACTGGGGCCAGATACGCAGTATTTT. Its translation is CASSEQGLGPDTQYF.

In this sample, this clone turned up once. The chain is built from TRBV6-5 and TRBJ1-6; tentatively, D is TRBD1 (6 bases). V gave up 0 bases and J gave up 3 bases, with 9 bases separating them. CDR1 and CDR2 (germline): MNHEY, SVGAGI. The CDR3 has 16 amino acids. CDR3: CASSYSAGDYNSPLHF. DNA of the CDR3: TGTGCCAGCAGTTACTCTGCAGGGGACTATAATTCACCCCTCCACTTT.

J is TRBJ2-3 and V is TRBV5-4; 9 bases are a match to TRBD1. Germline loops: CDR1 SGHNT, CDR2 YYREEE (reference sequence). CDR3 length: 13 residues. Germline trimming cut 7 bases from V and 6 bases from J; bases unmatched to any gene: 6. The CDR3 reads CASGTGTFDTQYF. CDR3 sequence (DNA): TGTGCCAGCGGGACAGGGACGTTTGATACGCAGTATTTT.

The chain combines TRBV11-2 with TRBJ2-7; D possibly corresponds to TRBD1 (6 bases). The CDR3 runs to 14 residues. Germline values: CDR1 SGHAT, CDR2 FQNNGV. Trimming pared 4 bases from V and 0 bases from J, leaving 10 bases between. As DNA, the CDR3 is TGTGCCAGCAGCTCGACAGGCTTCTCCTACGAGCAGTACTTC. This translates into CASSSTGFSYEQYF.

The chain is built from TRBV24-1 and TRBJ2-7; 12 positions match TRBD2. Germline V CDR1 and CDR2: KGHDR, SFDVKD. CDR3 length equals 20 residues. V shed 6 bases and J 4 bases; nucleotides not matched to a gene: 21. This chain's CDR3 is CATSRGPGKSSGRAGYEQYF. The CDR3 DNA follows: TGTGCCACCAGTCGTGGTCCAGGAAAGTCTAGCGGGAGGGCCGGATACGAGCAGTACTTC.

The chain has TRBV5-1 and TRBJ2-2; 9 bases map to TRBD1. This CDR3 has 16 amino acids. Germline values: CDR1 SGHRS, CDR2 YFSETQ. The ends lost 0 bases at V and 6 bases at J; junction bases unmatched: 6. The CDR3 DNA sequence: TGCGCCAGCAGCTTGGGTGGACAGGGGATGGCCGGGGAGCTGTTTTTT. Protein: CASSLGGQGMAGELFF.

The CDR3 here is CASKLKGPYGYTF. The DNA for the CDR3 is TGTGCCAGCAAGCTCAAGGGGCCCTATGGCTACACCTTC. The J gene is TRBJ1-2, the V gene TRBV28; tentative D call: TRBD1 (5 bases). V was clipped by 7 bases and J by 4 bases, with 13 bases between them. Germline V gives CDR1 MDHEN, CDR2 SYDVKM. The length of the CDR3 is 13 residues.

This rearrangement joins TRBV2 to TRBJ1-4; 8 bases align to TRBD1. CDR1 and CDR2 from the germline V gene are SNHLY and FYNNEI. V lost 6 bases to trimming and J lost 7 bases; unmatched junction nucleotides: 7. The CDR3 covers 14 residues. The CDR3 loop is CASSNDRGGEKLFF. CDR3 DNA: TGTGCCAGCAGCAATGACAGGGGCGGTGAAAAACTGTTTTTT.

The chain links TRBV27 to TRBJ2-7; 7 bases are a match to TRBD1. Trimming took 6 bases from V and 7 from J; bases not matched to a gene: 18. In germline, CDR1 is MNHEY, CDR2 SMNVEV (reference sequence). CDR3 length: 16 amino acids. The DNA of the CDR3 is TGTGCCAGCAGAAAAAACGGGGTCAGGGGGTCGGGAGAGCAGTACTTC. This encodes CASRKNGVRGSGEQYF.

The CDR3 coding sequence is TGTGCCAGCAGTTTTTGGGACAGGGGGCCAAAAAATGAGCAGTTCTTC. Its translation: CASSFWDRGPKNEQFF. This sequence joins TRBV28 and TRBJ2-1, with 12 bases identical to TRBD1. The CDR3 is 16 residues long. Germline V gene data show CDR1 as MDHEN and CDR2 as SYDVKM. With 3 bases clipped from V and 7 bases from J, the junction kept 7 bases outside the gene matches.

The chain combines TRBV7-9 with TRBJ2-7, with 13 bases lining up with TRBD2. Losses at the gene ends were 4 bases for V and 1 base for J; bases not matched to a gene: 13. Germline V CDR1 and CDR2: SEHNR, FQNEAQ (reference sequence). The CDR3 loop spans 19 amino acids. In nucleotides, the CDR3 is TGTGCCAGCAGCTCTCCGGGACTAGCGGGGTATTGGACTTCCTACGAGCAGTACTTC. Translated: CASSSPGLAGYWTSYEQYF.

The CDR3 DNA reads as TGTGCCAGCAGTCCCCGACTAGCGGGGGGGCGTAGCGGCTTAGATACGCAGTATTTT. Translation: CASSPRLAGGRSGLDTQYF. The chain combines TRBV27 with TRBJ2-3; 14 bases match TRBD2. The length of the CDR3 is 19 residues. Trimming at V came to 5 bases and at J to 5 bases, leaving 15 bases not matched to a gene. The germline CDR1 and CDR2 sequences are MNHEY and SMNVEV (reference sequence).

This clone was observed once. CDR3 loop: CASSSGLELATQYF. Written as DNA, the CDR3 is TGTGCCAGCAGTTCAGGACTAGAACTTGCTACGCAGTATTTT. V gene TRBV2 combines with J gene TRBJ2-3, with 7 bases identical to TRBD2. The CDR3 runs 14 residues. CDR1 SNHLY and CDR2 FYNNEI come from the germline V gene. With V trimmed by 5 bases and J by 8 bases, 10 bases remained unmatched. The full variable domain, its missing parts supplied by reference TRBV2 and TRBJ2-3, is EPEVTQTPSHQVTQMGQEVILRCVPISNHLYFYWYRQILGQKVEFLVSFYNNEISEKSEIFDDQFSVERPDGSNFTLKIRSTKLEDSAMYFCASSSGLELATQYFGPGTRLTVL.

This rearrangement joins TRBV5-4 to TRBJ2-1, with a tentative D call TRBD1 (5 bases). This CDR3 is built from 13 residues. Germline assignment: CDR1 SGHNT and CDR2 YYREEE (reference sequence). The V end was cut by 3 bases, the J end by 8 bases, with 12 bases between. The CDR3 nucleotides read TGTGCCAGCAGCTACGGACACGTCGATGAGCAGTTCTTC. This translates into CASSYGHVDEQFF.

The chain carries TRBV19 and TRBJ1-2, with D unresolved. Germline values: CDR1 LNHDA, CDR2 SQIVND (reference sequence). This CDR3 contains 12 residues. Trimming took 6 bases from V and 4 from J, leaving 9 bases between them. For the CDR3, the DNA is TGTGCCAGTAGGAGAGACTTCTATGGCTACACCTTC. Protein: CASRRDFYGYTF. The full variable domain, completed using reference TRBV19 and TRBJ1-2, is DGGITQSPKYLFRKEGQNVTLSCEQNLNHDAMYWYRQDPGQGLRLIYYSQIVNDFQKGDIAEGYSVSREKKESFPLTVTSAQKNPTAFYLCASRRDFYGYTFGSGTRLTVV.

This sequence joins TRBV7-6 and TRBJ2-3; the D gene is possibly TRBD2 (5 bases). V shed 4 bases and J shed 0 bases, with 11 bases lying between them. The CDR3 totals 15 residues. The germline V gene has CDR1 SGHVS and CDR2 FNYEAQ. The CDR3 region is CASSSLSGSTDTQYF. The DNA of the CDR3 is TGTGCCAGCAGCTCGCTGAGCGGTAGCACAGATACGCAGTATTTT. Based on the CDR3 plus reference TRBV7-6 and TRBJ2-3, the full variable domain is GAGVSQSPRYKVTKRGQDVALRCDPISGHVSLYWYRQALGQGPEFLTYFNYEAQQDKSGLPNDRFSAERPEGSISTLTIQRTEQRDSAMYRCASSSLSGSTDTQYFGPGTRLTVL.

The rearrangement links TRBV6-2 or TRBV6-3 to TRBJ2-7, with D tentatively TRBD2 (5 bases). The length of the CDR3 is 15 residues. V was clipped by 2 bases and J by 2 bases, with 13 bases between them. CDR1 is MNHEY, CDR2 SVGEGT, per germline. CDR3 nucleotides: TGTGCCAGCAGTTACGGGAGCACCTCAACCTACGAGCAGTACTTC. It encodes CASSYGSTSTYEQYF.

In nucleotides, the CDR3 is TGCGCCAGCAGCGATAGCAAGGTTGGAGAGACCCAGTACTTC. The encoded protein is CASSDSKVGETQYF. This chain links TRBV5-1 with TRBJ2-5; D remains ambiguous. There are 14 residues in the CDR3. Germline loops: CDR1 SGHRS, CDR2 YFSETQ. Trimming cost V 4 bases and J 4 bases, with 14 bases left between them.

The chain links TRBV6-5 to TRBJ2-4, with a possible D match to TRBD2 (6 bases). The CDR3 has 15 residues. V dropped 10 bases and J dropped 8 bases, with 24 bases sitting between them. Germline-derived CDR1 and CDR2 are MNHEY and SVGAGI. The CDR3 DNA sequence: TGTGCCACCGCCCGGGACTTCGAATCGGGAGACATTCAGTACTTC. Translated: CATARDFESGDIQYF.

This chain uses TRBV2 with TRBJ2-2, with 8 positions matching TRBD2. This CDR3 spans 15 amino acids. CDR1 and CDR2 (germline): SNHLY, FYNNEI. V dropped 8 bases and J dropped 0; count of bases not matched to a gene: 5. This CDR3 is CASAGTRSNTGELFF. DNA of the CDR3: TGTGCCAGCGCCGGGACTAGGTCGAACACCGGGGAGCTGTTTTTT.

The chain has TRBV5-6 and TRBJ1-5, with TRBD1 matching over 8 bases. The CDR3 length is 18 residues. The V gene end was trimmed by 2 bases and the J gene end by 4 bases; junction bases not matched to a gene: 14. In germline, CDR1 is SGHDT, CDR2 YYEEEE. The CDR3 nucleotides are TGTGCCAGCAGCTTAGGGGTCGGGACAGGCTTTCGGAATCAGCCCCAGCATTTT. It translates to CASSLGVGTGFRNQPQHF.

The rearrangement joins TRBV6-5 to TRBJ2-3, with 8 bases lining up with TRBD1. J was trimmed by 7 bases and V by 6 bases; bases with no gene match: 9. In germline, CDR1 is MNHEY, CDR2 SVGAGI. CDR3 length: 14 residues. The CDR3 protein is CASSQGQVSYTQYF. In nucleotides, the CDR3 is TGTGCCAGCAGCCAGGGACAGGTTTCATATACGCAGTATTTT.

The chain links TRBV11-2 to TRBJ2-1; 13 nucleotides agree with TRBD2. CDR1 and CDR2 from the germline V gene are SGHAT and FQNNGV. The CDR3 contains 15 residues. Germline trimming cut 4 bases from V and 9 bases from J; bases unmatched to any gene: 6. The CDR3 nucleotides read TGTGCCAGCAGCTACAGGACTAGCGGGAGTACTGAGCAGTTCTTC. Translating gives CASSYRTSGSTEQFF.

J is TRBJ2-5 and V is TRBV6-5; D possibly corresponds to TRBD1 (6 bases). The V gene's germline CDR1 is MNHEY and CDR2 SVGAGI. This CDR3 comprises 14 residues. The V end was cut by 6 bases, the J end by 4 bases, with 15 bases between. The DNA of the CDR3 is TGTGCCAGCAGCCGAACCTGGACAGCAGAGACCCAGTACTTC. It translates to CASSRTWTAETQYF.